Given below is one TCR beta chain in context. This CDR3 is 13 amino acids long. Germline CDR1 SGHDT, CDR2 YYEEEE. Trimming at V came to 5 bases and at J to 8 bases, leaving 6 bases not matched to a gene. These data come from a study of blood T cell repertoires in COVID-19. Original processing methods: Researchers report that nucleated cell counts were estimated from reference gene primer amplification. TCRdb's copy holds only in-frame clones and misses some; the assay was immunoSEQ multiplex PCR. V and J calls and clone size are given by that table; D and trimming were obtained from the DNA. This table has 200,000 to 250,000 clones, 85% to 95% appearing once.

This rearrangement joins TRBV5-6 to TRBJ2-4; 8 nucleotides line up with TRBD1. The sample consisted of peripheral blood. The receptor was derived from a man aged 25-45 years with COVID-19, enrolled during active disease. The CDR3 loop reads CASSWTGRYIQYF. As DNA, the CDR3 is TGTGCCAGCAGTTGGACAGGGCGGTACATTCAGTACTTC.